The 9 T cell receptor beta chains below come from one sample, sequenced in a study of T cells in localized non-small cell lung cancer. Using immunoSEQ multiplex PCR, the repertoire was profiled, and TCRdb retains in-frame clones only, with some absent. The sample has some 28,000 clones, around 90% seen once. The sample here was peripheral blood, taken before any cancer treatment. Receptor source: a woman aged 18 to 50 with stage I lung adenocarcinoma.

The V gene is TRBV13, the J gene TRBJ2-7; D gene unclear. The V and J ends lost 5 bases and 0 bases respectively, with 5 bases between them. CDR1 is PRHDT, CDR2 FYEKMQ, per germline (reference sequence). The CDR3 spans 12 residues. CDR3 nucleotide sequence: TGTGCCAGCAGCGTTAGCTCCTACGAGCAGTACTTC. Protein sequence: CASSVSSYEQYF.

This chain uses TRBV18 with TRBJ2-5; 8 nucleotides match TRBD2. V lost 6 bases to trimming and J lost 0 bases; unmatched junction nucleotides: 6. CDR1 and CDR2 (germline): KGHSH, LQKENI. The CDR3 loop spans 15 amino acids. Written as DNA, the CDR3 is TGTGCCAGCTCGAGGACTAGCTGGTACCAAGAGACCCAGTACTTC. Translating gives CASSRTSWYQETQYF.

The chain joins TRBV21-1 to TRBJ2-5. TRBV21-1 is a pseudogene segment. This CDR3 is built from 17 residues. The CDR3 DNA is TGTGCCAGCAGCAAAGATGGACCTGCTCCAATGCGGGAGACCCAGTACTTC. Protein product: CASSKDGPAPMRETQYF.

The rearrangement links TRBV11-1 to TRBJ2-3; TRBD2 agrees at 11 bases. J lost 5 bases, V lost 4 bases, and 8 bases had no gene match. The CDR3 has 16 residues. Germline CDR1 is SGHAT and CDR2 is FQDESV (reference sequence). The CDR3 DNA is TGTGCCAGCAGCTCCTTTAGCGGGAGGGCGATAGATACGCAGTATTTT. Its protein product is CASSSFSGRAIDTQYF.

The chain combines TRBV6-1 with TRBJ2-6, with D perhaps matching TRBD2 (5 bases). V dropped 5 bases and J dropped 4 bases, with 12 bases sitting between them. This CDR3 contains 15 residues. Germline CDR1 reads MNHNS; CDR2 reads SASEGT. CDR3 region: CASSSQSGGANVLTF. The CDR3 nucleotides are TGTGCCAGCAGTTCCCAATCGGGAGGGGCCAACGTCCTGACTTTC.

The gene calls are TRBV21-1 and TRBJ2-4; the D call in the table, TRBD2, was not verified against the DNA. TRBV21-1 is shown as a pseudogene. This CDR3 comprises 17 residues. The CDR3 bases are TGTGCCAGCAGCAAAGGTTTGACTGCCCTAGCCAAAAACATTCAGTACTTC. It yields the protein CASSKGLTALAKNIQYF.

The chain employs TRBV30 and TRBJ2-7; TRBD2 matches at 7 bases. This CDR3 contains 13 residues. Germline V gene lookup returns CDR1 GTSNPN and CDR2 SVGIG (reference sequence). Trimming cost V 0 bases and J 6 bases; bases outside gene matches: 5. For the CDR3, the DNA is TGTGCCTGGAGTGTTGGCAGGGAGGGCGAGCAGTACTTC. This sequence encodes CAWSVGREGEQYF.

The V call is TRBV29-1, the J call TRBJ1-2, with no clear D. Trimming pared 7 bases from V and 4 bases from J, leaving 19 bases between. The CDR3 runs to 14 residues. The germline CDR1 and CDR2 sequences are SQVTM and ANQGSEA. CDR3 protein: CSALIFVGGYGYTF. DNA for the CDR3: TGCAGCGCCCTCATTTTTGTAGGTGGCTATGGCTACACCTTC.

CDR3 protein: CAWIEYGGSYNEQFF. As DNA, the CDR3 is TGTGCCTGGATTGAATACGGGGGCTCCTACAATGAGCAGTTCTTC. The gene calls are TRBV30 and TRBJ2-1, with TRBD2 as a possible D gene (6 bases). The CDR3 sequence is 15 residues long. The germline V and J ends were trimmed by 4 bases and 0 bases, with 13 bases remaining between them. The germline V gene encodes CDR1 GTSNPN and CDR2 SVGIG (reference sequence).